Sequencing of this T cell receptor beta chain was carried out in a study of CD4 T cells in relation to SARS-CoV-2 and coronaviruses. Looking at the study overall: Convalescent donors were aged about 21 to 80, with median approximately 39 years.

General observations from the study: About 65% of donors had memory CD4+ clonotypes crossrecognizing SARS-CoV-2 and common cold coronavirus spike. The cross-reactivity analysis covered only spike protein, not other viral proteins.

Assay: immunoSEQ multiplex PCR; the TCRdb copy retains only in-frame clones and omits some. The data show about 56,000 clones, with about 91% seen just once and about 0.36% held by the top ten. CD4 enrichment then naive enrichment separated naive from memory CD4+ cells. Deletions cut 5 bases from V and 5 bases from J, with 10 bases between. The CDR3 runs to 12 residues. Germline V gives CDR1 KGHSH, CDR2 LQKENI. About this clone itself: Its antigen is as yet unknown.

The sample taken for sequencing was naive CD4+ T cells from PBMCs. Specified subset: naive CD4+ T cells isolated by negative enrichment. The V gene is TRBV18, the J gene TRBJ2-7, with D tentatively TRBD2 (5 bases). The sequence came from an adult with COVID-19. CDR3 protein: CASSDGLNEQYF. The CDR3 bases are TGTGCCAGCTCAGACGGACTTAACGAGCAGTACTTC.